The 10 T cell receptor beta chains below come from one sample, sequenced in a study of OX40 agonist ivuxolimab in advanced cancers. Clones were read by immunoSEQ multiplex PCR, and TCRdb kept only the in-frame ones, dropping some. Here the sample spans about 43,000 clones, about nine tenths being singletons. Sequenced here: CD4+ or CD8+ T cells sorted from blood, sampled in a trial of the OX40 agonist ivuxolimab. These receptors all come from an adult with an advanced solid tumor such as melanoma, head and neck, liver or kidney cancer.

The chain recombines TRBV27 with TRBJ2-3; 8 nucleotides agree with TRBD2. CDR1 is MNHEY, CDR2 SMNVEV, per germline (reference sequence). With V trimmed by 6 bases and J by 3 bases, 5 bases remained unmatched. This CDR3 is built from 14 residues. CDR3 in amino acids: CASRGLGVTDTQYF. The CDR3, as DNA: TGTGCCAGCAGGGGACTAGGAGTTACAGATACGCAGTATTTT.

The chain employs TRBV4-1 and TRBJ2-3; a weak D match, TRBD2 (6 bases). Trimming left V 4 bases short and J 5 bases short, with 10 bases between. Germline V gene sequence: CDR1 MGHRA, CDR2 YSYEKL. The CDR3 has 13 amino acids. In nucleotides, the CDR3 is TGCGCCAGCAGCCGGGGGACTGAAGATACGCAGTATTTT. This translates into CASSRGTEDTQYF.

The chain combines TRBV15 with TRBJ2-3, with TRBD1 identical over 9 bases. The V segment lost 3 bases and the J segment 0 bases; nucleotides outside the gene matches: 4. The CDR3 extends over 16 amino acids. CDR1 is LNHNV, CDR2 YYDKDF, per germline (reference sequence). The CDR3 DNA is TGTGCCACCAGCAGGGACGGACAGGGGAGCACAGATACGCAGTATTTT. This encodes CATSRDGQGSTDTQYF.

The J gene is TRBJ2-2, the V gene TRBV5-1; perhaps TRBD2 as D (5 bases). The V end lost 3 bases, the J end lost 5 bases, and 11 bases lay between the germline ends. The CDR3 is 14 amino acids. Germline CDR1 is SGHRS and CDR2 is YFSETQ. DNA for the CDR3: TGCGCCAGCAGCTGGGAGTGGGAAACCGGGGAGCTGTTTTTT. This gives the protein CASSWEWETGELFF.

V usage is TRBV19 and J usage is TRBJ1-5, with TRBD1 as a possible D gene (5 bases). Germline CDR1 LNHDA, CDR2 SQIVND (reference sequence). The CDR3 length is 16 residues. V gave up 0 bases and J gave up 2 bases, with 11 bases separating them. In DNA, the CDR3 is TGTGCCAGTAGTATAGATGGGGGGTACGGCAATCAGCCCCAGCATTTT. Protein product: CASSIDGGYGNQPQHF.

This clone was found a few times. The chain joins TRBV4-1 to TRBJ2-7; D tentatively fits TRBD1 or TRBD2 (5 bases each). V was cut by 1 base and J by 3 bases, with 16 bases left in between. Germline assignment: CDR1 MGHRA and CDR2 YSYEKL. The length of the CDR3 is 16 residues. Written as DNA, the CDR3 is TGCGCCAGCAGCCAAGGTGACCCGGGACCGTACTACGAGCAGTACTTC. It codes for CASSQGDPGPYYEQYF.

DNA of the CDR3: TGTGCCAGCAGCGCCGACAGGGGAGGATTGACTGAAGCTTTCTTT. Protein product: CASSADRGGLTEAFF. This chain joins TRBV9 and TRBJ1-1, with 8 bases fitting TRBD1. The V and J ends lost 3 bases and 5 bases, in that order; junction bases with no gene match: 9. Looked up from germline, CDR1 is SGDLS and CDR2 is YYNGEE. CDR3 length equals 15 residues.

The gene calls are TRBV27 and TRBJ2-3; no definite D call. Germline loops: CDR1 MNHEY, CDR2 SMNVEV (reference sequence). Trimming removed 2 bases from V and 2 bases from J, with 14 bases in between. The CDR3 runs to 16 residues. CDR3 protein: CASSLTIITITDTQYF. In DNA, the CDR3 is TGTGCCAGCAGTTTAACCATAATAACAATCACAGATACGCAGTATTTT.

By frequency in the sample, this clone is medium-sized. The chain couples TRBV9 to TRBJ2-2; weak D call: TRBD1 (5 bases). V gave up 5 bases and J gave up 2 bases, with 7 bases separating them. CDR3 size: 13 residues. Germline CDR1 is SGDLS and CDR2 is YYNGEE. The CDR3 bases are TGTGCCAGCAGAGGGGAAAACACCGGGGAGCTGTTTTTT. The encoded protein is CASRGENTGELFF.

The rearrangement joins TRBV7-9 to TRBJ2-5; TRBD2 matches 12 bases. The J call may be mistaken, given a closer DNA end match to TRBJ2-7. The CDR3 is 15 amino acids. Germline V gene sequence: CDR1 SEHNR, CDR2 FQNEAQ (reference sequence). The CDR3 protein is CASSFPTSGSDEQYF. The CDR3 DNA sequence: TGTGCCAGCAGCTTCCCGACTAGCGGGAGTGACGAGCAGTACTTC.